The 30 T cell receptor beta chains below were found in one sample sequenced in a study of shared clonotypes between healthy human individuals. Measured with immunoSEQ multiplex PCR; TCRdb has only the in-frame clones, and not every one. Of 850,000 to 1,100,000 clones detected, 60% to 85% appear once; the ten largest clones hold about 0.89%. The sample taken for sequencing was memory CD4+ T cells from PBMCs. Indicated subset: CD45RA-negative fraction. The receptor set was obtained from a man aged 18-30 years in good health. Some clones in this sample may be carry-over from other donors' samples.

The chain joins TRBV27 to TRBJ1-1, with D tentatively TRBD1 (6 bases). Trimming took off 6 bases at V and 3 bases at J, with 23 bases between the two ends. The CDR3 runs to 17 residues. The germline V gene encodes CDR1 MNHEY and CDR2 SMNVEV (reference sequence). CDR3 region: CASRSTGIRVRDTEAFF. As DNA, the CDR3 is TGTGCCAGCAGGTCGACAGGTATCCGAGTGAGGGACACTGAAGCTTTCTTT.

The chain employs TRBV6-5 and TRBJ2-7, with 7 bases that match TRBD2. CDR1 and CDR2 (germline): MNHEY, SVGAGI. V trimming: 7 bases; J trimming: 3 bases; junction bases outside the gene matches: 9. CDR3 length: 14 residues. This CDR3 is CASKRERDRYEQYF. CDR3 nucleotide sequence: TGTGCCAGCAAACGAGAGCGGGACCGCTACGAGCAGTACTTC.

V is TRBV11-3 and J is TRBJ2-7; weak D call: TRBD2 (5 bases). This CDR3 has 13 amino acids. CDR1 is SGHNT and CDR2 is YENEEA in the germline V gene. V was clipped by 5 bases and J by 5 bases, with 13 bases between them. In DNA, the CDR3 is TGTGCCAGCAGCGCTCAAGAGGGCCACGAGCAGTACTTC. Translation: CASSAQEGHEQYF.

V is TRBV11-2 and J is TRBJ2-7; TRBD2 matches 13 bases. The CDR3 has 15 amino acids. V lost 5 bases to trimming and J lost 7 bases; unmatched junction nucleotides: 8. Germline CDR1 reads SGHAT; CDR2 reads FQNNGV. This CDR3 reads CASSRTSGSATEQYF. CDR3 coding DNA: TGTGCCAGCAGCCGGACTAGCGGGAGCGCTACGGAGCAGTACTTC. The full variable domain, rest sourced from reference TRBV11-2 and TRBJ2-7, is EAGVAQSPRYKIIEKRQSVAFWCNPISGHATLYWYQQILGQGPKLLIQFQNNGVVDDSQLPKDRFSAERLKGVDSTLKIQPAKLEDSAVYLCASSRTSGSATEQYFGPGTRLTVT.

This chain joins TRBV27 and TRBJ2-7, with 9 bases that match TRBD2. CDR3 length equals 16 residues. The junction had 8 bases not matched to a gene; V was cut back by 2 bases and J by 3 bases. The V gene's germline CDR1 is MNHEY and CDR2 SMNVEV (reference sequence). The CDR3 DNA sequence: TGTGCCAGCAGTTTAAATAGCGGCGGGAGGGGCTACGAGCAGTACTTC. Translated, it gives CASSLNSGGRGYEQYF.

The chain employs TRBV5-8 and TRBJ2-7; 7 nucleotides match TRBD2. Germline trimming cut 3 bases from V and 0 bases from J; bases unmatched to any gene: 15. The CDR3 totals 18 residues. Per the germline V gene, CDR1 is SGHTS and CDR2 is YDEGEE. The CDR3 DNA reads TGTGCCAGCAGCTGGGAGGGTTGGTTACAGGCGAGCTCCTACGAGCAGTACTTC. This gives the protein CASSWEGWLQASSYEQYF.

This clone was counted only a few times. V gene TRBV9 combines with J gene TRBJ1-4; D possibly corresponds to TRBD1 (5 bases). This CDR3 has 13 amino acids. Germline assignment: CDR1 SGDLS and CDR2 YYNGEE. Trimming shortened V by 6 bases and J by 6 bases, and 12 bases separated the two germline ends. CDR3 amino acids: CASNRDGYEKLFF. The DNA for the CDR3 is TGTGCCAGCAACCGGGACGGCTATGAAAAACTGTTTTTT.

The genes are TRBV28 and TRBJ1-5; no clear D. Per germline, CDR1 MDHEN and CDR2 SYDVKM. The CDR3 runs 14 residues. Trimming took off 1 base at V and 6 bases at J, with 10 bases between the two ends. For the CDR3, the DNA is TGTGCCAGCAGTTTATTCGTGGGTGGTCAGCCCCAGCATTTT. It translates to CASSLFVGGQPQHF.

V usage is TRBV4-1 and J usage is TRBJ2-3; maybe TRBD2 (6 bases). From germline, CDR1 is MGHRA and CDR2 YSYEKL. V was trimmed by 8 bases and J by 0 bases, leaving 21 bases between them. The CDR3 is 17 residues long. CDR3 protein: CASDPRGMGTSTDTQYF. The CDR3 DNA reads as TGCGCCAGCGACCCAAGGGGAATGGGGACTAGCACAGATACGCAGTATTTT.

V and J are TRBV5-1 and TRBJ2-3; D might be TRBD1 (6 bases). With 0 bases removed from V and 6 bases from J, the gap between germline ends came to 11 bases. The CDR3 loop spans 14 amino acids. Germline CDR1 reads SGHRS; CDR2 reads YFSETQ. The CDR3, as DNA: TGCGCCAGCAGCTTGGATGGGGGCGGGGATACGCAGTATTTT. It specifies CASSLDGGGDTQYF.

The chain has TRBV7-9 and TRBJ2-2; possible D gene TRBD2, 6 bases. Germline V gene sequence: CDR1 SEHNR, CDR2 FQNEAQ (reference sequence). This CDR3 spans 16 amino acids. Trimming pared 1 base from V and 6 bases from J, leaving 15 bases between. CDR3 coding DNA: TGTGCCAGCAGCTTAGTTTGGCGGGGCGGACCCGGGGAGCTGTTTTTT. Protein: CASSLVWRGGPGELFF. Full variable domain (rest looked up from reference TRBV7-9 and TRBJ2-2): DTGVSQNPRHKITKRGQNVTFRCDPISEHNRLYWYRQTLGQGPEFLTYFQNEAQLEKSRLLSDRFSAERPKGSFSTLEIQRTEQGDSAMYLCASSLVWRGGPGELFFGEGSRLTVL.

The chain combines TRBV15 with TRBJ2-7, with 9 bases identical to TRBD1. Germline lookup yields CDR1 LNHNV and CDR2 YYDKDF (reference sequence). J lost 5 bases, V lost 2 bases, and 10 bases had no gene match. The CDR3 totals 16 residues. The CDR3 DNA reads as TGTGCCACCAGCAGACCACAACTGGGACAGGGCCACGAGCAGTACTTC. It specifies CATSRPQLGQGHEQYF.

With respect to this clone: Other DNA sequences in the sample encode the same CDR3. The V gene is TRBV5-1, the J gene TRBJ2-5, with a tentative D call TRBD2 (6 bases). This CDR3 has 13 residues. Germline V gene data show CDR1 as SGHRS and CDR2 as YFSETQ. V lost 2 bases, J lost 5 bases, and 10 bases lay in between. The CDR3 nucleotides read TGCGCCAGCAGCTTACCGGGAGAGGAGACCCAGTACTTC. Translation: CASSLPGEETQYF.

The chain joins TRBV28 to TRBJ2-1; TRBD2 matches at 8 bases. Unmatched junction bases numbered 9, after V lost 2 bases and J lost 9 bases. Per the germline V gene, CDR1 is MDHEN and CDR2 is SYDVKM. There are 15 residues in the CDR3. CDR3 residues: CASSLPLAGGGEQFF. DNA for the CDR3: TGTGCCAGCAGTTTACCTCTCGCGGGAGGTGGTGAGCAGTTCTTC.

The CDR3 nucleotides read TGTGCCAGCAGCCCGGACGCTAACAGGAGACCTAGCACAGATACGCAGTATTTT. It is translated as CASSPDANRRPSTDTQYF. The chain joins TRBV5-4 to TRBJ2-3; tentatively, D is TRBD1 (5 bases). The germline gives CDR1 SGHNT, CDR2 YYREEE (reference sequence). V dropped 4 bases and J dropped 0 bases, with 21 bases sitting between them. This CDR3 has 18 residues.

J is TRBJ2-1 and V is TRBV28; tentative D call: TRBD1 (8 bases). The CDR3 loop spans 15 amino acids. V lost 8 bases and J lost 2, with 16 bases in between. CDR1 is MDHEN, CDR2 SYDVKM, per germline. The CDR3 nucleotides are TGTGCCAGCGCAGGGGGCGGGAGCGCCTACAATGAGCAGTTCTTC. This gives the protein CASAGGGSAYNEQFF.

A word on this clone: This likely reflects a read error, since a far larger clone is one base away. Other nucleotide sequences in the sample specify the same CDR3. V and J are TRBV15 and TRBJ1-1; no clear D gene. Germline-derived CDR1 and CDR2 are LNHNV and YYDKDF (reference sequence). V gave up 10 bases and J gave up 1 base, with 13 bases separating them. There are 13 residues in the CDR3. CDR3: CAMSFTENTEAFF. The DNA of the CDR3 is TGTGCCATGTCCTTTACGGAGAACACTGAAGCTTTCTTT.

CDR3 coding DNA: TGTGCCAGCAGTTACTCAGGGGCGGAAGATTACGAGCAGTACTTC. This sequence encodes CASSYSGAEDYEQYF. V gene TRBV6-5 combines with J gene TRBJ2-5; D may be TRBD1 (5 bases). The J call is in doubt because the DNA end fits TRBJ2-7 better. CDR3 size: 15 residues. CDR1 and CDR2 from the germline V gene are MNHEY and SVGAGI.

The rearrangement uses TRBV7-6 and TRBJ1-4; tentatively, D is TRBD1 (5 bases). Trimming stripped 0 bases from V and 9 bases from J, with 14 bases between. CDR1 and CDR2 (germline): SGHVS, FNYEAQ. This CDR3 has 15 residues. DNA of the CDR3: TGTGCCAGCAGCTTAGCAGTGGGAGGGGACCAAAAACTGTTTTTT. This translates into CASSLAVGGDQKLFF.

This clone was recorded only once. The rearrangement joins TRBV2 to TRBJ2-3; D gene ambiguous. Between the trimmed V and J ends, which lost 11 bases and 4 bases, there was a span of 16 bases. Germline values: CDR1 SNHLY, CDR2 FYNNEI. The CDR3 has 13 residues. The CDR3 reads CAGNQEGADTQYF. Written as DNA, the CDR3 is TGTGCCGGCAACCAGGAAGGCGCAGATACGCAGTATTTT.

This chain connects TRBV4-2 to TRBJ2-7, with D perhaps TRBD2 (5 bases). The CDR3 spans 15 residues. Germline-derived CDR1 and CDR2 are LGHNA and YNFKEQ. V gave up 2 bases and J gave up 2 bases, with 13 bases separating them. The CDR3, as DNA: TGTGCCAGCAGCCAATCGGCTAGCAGCACCTACGAGCAGTACTTC. It codes for CASSQSASSTYEQYF.

The chain is built from TRBV14 and TRBJ2-1; TRBD1 matches 9 bases. CDR1 and CDR2 from the germline V gene are SGHDN and FVKESK. This CDR3 has 16 residues. J gave up 6 bases and V 4 bases, and 10 bases lay outside the gene matches. The CDR3 DNA is TGTGCCAGCAGCCTCCGCGTGGGACAGGGTTTCAATGAGCAGTTCTTC. Protein product: CASSLRVGQGFNEQFF.

The CDR3 loop reads CASSERTGDGYGYTF. The CDR3 DNA is TGTGCCAGCAGTGAAAGAACAGGGGATGGCTATGGCTACACCTTC. This chain connects TRBV6-1 to TRBJ1-2; 7 nucleotides agree with TRBD1. Germline CDR1 and CDR2: MNHNS and SASEGT. This CDR3 has 15 amino acids. Trimming at V came to 2 bases and at J to 4 bases, leaving 7 bases not matched to a gene.

The chain is built from TRBV11-2 and TRBJ2-3; tentatively, D is TRBD1 (6 bases). Per germline, CDR1 SGHAT and CDR2 FQNNGV. The CDR3 has 14 amino acids. V lost 5 bases to trimming and J lost 1 base, with 10 bases between them. CDR3 nucleotides: TGTGCCAGCAGCCCATGGACAGGCACAGATACGCAGTATTTT. It translates to CASSPWTGTDTQYF.

The chain has TRBV5-1 and TRBJ2-5; D is tentatively TRBD1 or TRBD2 (5 bases each). CDR1 and CDR2 (germline): SGHRS, YFSETQ. The CDR3 loop spans 14 amino acids. Trimming took 4 bases from V and 3 from J, leaving 13 bases between them. In DNA form, the CDR3 reads TGCGCCAGCAGCCTCCGGGACGCCAAAGAGACCCAGTACTTC. Its protein is CASSLRDAKETQYF.

This CDR3 is CASSLSGAGDTQYF. The CDR3 DNA reads as TGTGCCAGCAGCCTCTCAGGCGCCGGGGATACGCAGTATTTT. This sequence joins TRBV7-9 and TRBJ2-3; the D is unclear. Between the trimmed V and J ends, which lost 5 bases and 6 bases, there was a span of 15 bases. This CDR3 region has 14 residues. The germline V gene has CDR1 SEHNR and CDR2 FQNEAQ (reference sequence).

Turning to this clone: With a much larger clone just one base away, this may be a read error. The sample holds other DNA sequences that translate to the same CDR3. The CDR3 DNA is TGTGCCAGTAGCCGCAAAAAAACAGTGGGCAATGAGCAGTTCTTC. Protein: CASSRKKTVGNEQFF. The chain combines TRBV5-6 with TRBJ2-1; D gene uncertain. The CDR3 consists of 15 residues. Germline V CDR1 and CDR2: SGHDT, YYEEEE. The V end was cut by 8 bases, the J end by 6 bases, with 21 bases between. The full variable domain, in which reference TRBV5-6 and TRBJ2-1 provide the parts outside the CDR3, is DAGVTQSPTHLIKTRGQQVTLRCSPKSGHDTVSWYQQALGQGPQFIFQYYEEEERQRGNFPDRFSGHQFPNYSSELNVNALLLGDSALYLCASSRKKTVGNEQFFGPGTRLTVL.

In this sample, this clone turned up once. The rearrangement joins TRBV7-3 to TRBJ2-2; D not certain. Per the germline V gene, CDR1 is SGHTA and CDR2 is FQGTGA. Trimming stripped 4 bases from V and 1 base from J, with 10 bases between. CDR3 size: 15 residues. For the CDR3, the DNA is TGTGCCAGCAGCTCATTATACAGGAACACCGGGGAGCTGTTTTTT. Amino acids: CASSSLYRNTGELFF.

The chain joins TRBV7-3 to TRBJ2-2; D is unclear. Germline CDR1 SGHTA, CDR2 FQGTGA. V was clipped by 5 bases and J by 1 base, with 8 bases between them. The CDR3 covers 14 residues. The CDR3 nucleotides are TGTGCCAGCAGCGCGGACCTGAACACCGGGGAGCTGTTTTTT. Encoded protein: CASSADLNTGELFF.

The CDR3 DNA follows: TGTGCCAGCGGCAAGCGGGAGGGCCAAGAGACCCAGTACTTC. Translation: CASGKREGQETQYF. The V gene is TRBV6-5, the J gene TRBJ2-5, with TRBD2 matching over 10 bases. Germline trimming cut 8 bases from V and 1 base from J; bases unmatched to any gene: 4. Germline CDR1 and CDR2: MNHEY and SVGAGI. The CDR3 covers 14 residues.